This TCR beta chain came from a study of CD8 T cells in Susac syndrome. Study observations and caveats: The study conceded that relatively few individuals underwent its TCR sequencing and HLA analysis.

After extraction with the RNeasy kit, roughly 0.5 to 1 ug of the RNA was reverse transcribed using random hexamers. An immunoSEQ multiplex PCR generated amplified TCR beta CDR3 products spanning 54 Vbeta and 13 Jbeta. TCRdb redid the calling of the immunoSEQ multiplex PCR reads with MiXCR, one entry per CDR3 protein. Seen here are some 180,000 distinct CDR3 sequences, approximately 94% observed once, and the top ten hold 0.085% to 0.11%. A remark on this clonotype: As yet, its antigen is unknown.

The CDR3 runs to 14 residues. V shed 0 bases and J shed 5 bases, with 11 bases lying between them. Germline CDR1 and CDR2: SGDLS and YYNGEE. In blood CD8+ and CD4+ T cells, TCR beta underwent sequencing. TEMRA cells underwent FACS enrichment and CD8+ and CD4+ T cells underwent negative isolation. Sequencing was done on a sample of CD4+ T cells from PBMCs. The clonotype comes from a human donor in good health. The chain combines TRBV9 with TRBJ1-2; D might be TRBD1 (6 bases). The CDR3 coding sequence is TGTGCCAGCAGCGTAGATATCGGACAGTATGGCTACACCTTC. Translating gives CASSVDIGQYGYTF.